This entry lists 15 T cell receptor beta chains sequenced from one sample in a study of beta chain features in type 1 diabetes. Study-wide points: Moderate but significant shortening of TCRB CDR3s was recorded in all four CD4+ subsets from Type 1 diabetes patients.

Investigators reverse transcribed all isolated RNA, so they sequenced expressed TCRB transcripts. The assay was immunoSEQ multiplex PCR, and TCRdb's table has in-frame clones only and misses some. The repertoire holds about 240,000 clones, with roughly 14% as singletons. These receptors lack a known antigen. The sample consisted of naive CD4+ T cells from blood. The receptors stem from a man aged 25 to 45 with type 1 diabetes.

The chain is built from TRBV10-3 and TRBJ2-5; D ambiguous. There are 13 residues in the CDR3. The germline V gene encodes CDR1 ENHRY and CDR2 SYGVKD. The V and J ends lost 6 bases and 2 bases respectively, with 10 bases between them. The CDR3 DNA follows: TGTGCCATCAGGGTGCGCTTGCAAGAGACCCAGTACTTC. Residues: CAIRVRLQETQYF.

This clone was counted between two and nine times. This chain uses TRBV30 with TRBJ2-2, with TRBD2 identical over 10 bases. The CDR3 totals 14 residues. Germline V lookup: CDR1 GTSNPN, CDR2 SVGIG (reference sequence). The trim removed 3 bases at V and 6 bases at J, leaving 4 bases unmatched. CDR3: CAWSPGTSAGELFF. The CDR3 DNA reads TGTGCCTGGAGCCCCGGGACTAGCGCCGGGGAGCTGTTTTTT.

This clone has just a few counts. The chain employs TRBV9 and TRBJ1-4; a possible D gene is TRBD1 (6 bases). The V gene lost 0 bases and the J gene lost 5 bases, with 11 bases spanning the gap. This CDR3 is 15 amino acids long. Germline V gives CDR1 SGDLS, CDR2 YYNGEE. The CDR3 sequence is CASSVGGTLNEKLFF. In DNA, the CDR3 is TGTGCCAGCAGCGTAGGGGGGACACTAAATGAAAAACTGTTTTTT.

The chain joins TRBV7-9 to TRBJ2-3; a possible D gene is TRBD1 (5 bases). V was shortened by 0 bases and J by 2 bases, with 6 bases between the two germline ends. Germline CDR1 is SEHNR and CDR2 is FQNEAQ (reference sequence). The CDR3 consists of 14 residues. CDR3 DNA sequence: TGTGCCAGCAGCTTAGCTGGGGCCACAGATACGCAGTATTTT. It yields the protein CASSLAGATDTQYF.

This clone was observed a handful of times. The chain joins TRBV19 to TRBJ2-7, with 7 bases lining up with TRBD1. CDR3 length: 14 amino acids. The junction had 6 bases not matched to a gene; V was cut back by 5 bases and J by 2 bases. Germline CDR1 LNHDA, CDR2 SQIVND (reference sequence). The CDR3 DNA sequence: TGTGCCAGTAGTCCCCGGGACAGAGCCTACGAGCAGTACTTC. Its protein is CASSPRDRAYEQYF.

This clone was seen a few times. The chain carries TRBV6-6 and TRBJ2-7; tentatively, D is TRBD1 (5 bases). Trimming cost V 7 bases and J 1 base, with 8 bases left between them. The V gene's germline CDR1 is MNHNY and CDR2 SVGAGI (reference sequence). This CDR3 comprises 12 residues. The CDR3 here is CASKQGSYEQYF. In DNA form, the CDR3 reads TGTGCCAGCAAGCAGGGTTCCTACGAGCAGTACTTC.

The chain joins TRBV6-1 to TRBJ2-6, with D possibly TRBD2 on 5 matching bases. The CDR3 extends over 15 amino acids. Trimming removed 6 bases from V and 4 bases from J, with 13 bases in between. The V gene's germline CDR1 is MNHNS and CDR2 SASEGT. CDR3 sequence reads: CASSDSGSGANVLTF. As DNA, the CDR3 is TGTGCCAGCAGCGATTCGGGGTCGGGGGCCAACGTCCTGACTTTC.

A few counts support this clone. The V call is TRBV5-1, the J call TRBJ2-3, with 9 bases identical to TRBD2. With 1 base clipped from V and 4 bases from J, the junction kept 7 bases outside the gene matches. CDR3 length equals 16 residues. Germline CDR1 reads SGHRS; CDR2 reads YFSETQ. The CDR3 spells CASSLSGIAGADTQYF. The CDR3 DNA is TGCGCCAGCAGCTTGTCGGGAATAGCGGGGGCAGATACGCAGTATTTT.

This clone has more than one count but fewer than ten. The chain links TRBV5-4 to TRBJ2-7; TRBD2 might be the D (6 bases). Germline CDR1 and CDR2: SGHNT and YYREEE (reference sequence). Trimming took off 2 bases at V and 7 bases at J, with 13 bases between the two ends. CDR3 length: 13 residues. CDR3 residues: CASSFNPGGEQYF. In nucleotides, the CDR3 is TGTGCCAGCAGCTTTAACCCCGGAGGGGAGCAGTACTTC.

This clone has more than one count but fewer than ten. The rearrangement links TRBV5-5 to TRBJ2-1; 14 bases are a match to TRBD2. J lost 14 bases, V lost 5 bases, and 6 bases had no gene match. Looked up from germline, CDR1 is SGHKS and CDR2 is YYEKEE (reference sequence). The CDR3 covers 13 residues. The CDR3 DNA is TGTGCCAGCAGTCAGACTAGCGGGAGGGGGGAGTTCTTC. It is translated as CASSQTSGRGEFF.

This clone was seen a few times. V usage is TRBV4-1 and J usage is TRBJ2-1; 15 bases map to TRBD2. Germline V lookup: CDR1 MGHRA, CDR2 YSYEKL. Losses at the gene ends were 3 bases for V and 9 bases for J; bases not matched to a gene: 18. This CDR3 region has 20 residues. The CDR3 bases are TGCGCCAGCAGCCATCTCCCGCCGGGACTAGCGGGAGGCCCCATGATTGAGCAGTTCTTC. Amino acids: CASSHLPPGLAGGPMIEQFF.

The chain joins TRBV13 to TRBJ2-3; 7 nucleotides match TRBD1. The CDR3 sequence is 14 residues long. CDR1 is PRHDT, CDR2 FYEKMQ, per germline (reference sequence). After removal of 5 bases from V and 4 bases from J, the junction contained 6 bases not matched to a gene. The CDR3 DNA sequence: TGTGCCAGCAGCCCCCGACAGGGCCCAGATACGCAGTATTTT. Translation gives CASSPRQGPDTQYF.

The chain uses TRBV7-2 and TRBJ1-2; TRBD1 matches 7 bases. The CDR3 extends over 15 amino acids. V shed 5 bases, J shed 4 bases, and the junction held 10 bases outside the gene matches. From germline, CDR1 is SGHTA and CDR2 FQGNSA. CDR3: CASSDNLQGIYGYTF. The CDR3 DNA is TGTGCCAGCAGCGACAACTTACAGGGGATCTATGGCTACACCTTC. Together with reference TRBV7-2 and TRBJ1-2, the CDR3 gives the full variable domain: GAGVSQSPSNKVTEKGKDVELRCDPISGHTALYWYRQSLGQGLEFLIYFQGNSAPDKSGLPSDRFSAERTGGSVSTLTIQRTQQEDSAVYLCASSDNLQGIYGYTFGSGTRLTVV.

The chain employs TRBV18 and TRBJ2-5; maybe TRBD1 (5 bases). Germline lookup yields CDR1 KGHSH and CDR2 LQKENI. V was pared by 4 bases and J by 2 bases, with 8 bases between. The CDR3 sequence is 13 residues long. The CDR3 loop is CASSRRDQETQYF. The CDR3 DNA follows: TGTGCCAGCTCACGCAGGGATCAAGAGACCCAGTACTTC.

The chain combines TRBV10-3 with TRBJ1-5; D remains ambiguous. Trimming removed 10 bases at V and 0 bases at J, with 13 bases between. The CDR3 extends over 14 amino acids. Germline V CDR1 and CDR2: ENHRY, SYGVKD. CDR3 loop: CATTDAGSNQPQHF. The CDR3 nucleotides are TGTGCCACGACGGACGCGGGTAGCAATCAGCCCCAGCATTTT.